The source of this T cell receptor beta chain is a study of OX40 agonist ivuxolimab in advanced cancers. Study summary: Participants, 82.7% male, averaged approximately 56 years of age, ranging from about 23 to 80. Prior checkpoint blockade (anti-PD-1, anti-PD-L1 or anti-CTLA-4) was permitted; around 40% had it.

V lost 6 bases and J lost 1; bases outside the gene matches: 4. This CDR3 is built from 14 residues. CDR1 is MGHRA, CDR2 YSYEKL, per germline. Whole-study results and caveats: Normalized T-cell clonal expansion was also low in some nonresponders. By week 6 at 0.1 to 3.0 mg/kg, blood CD4+ and CD8+ T cells had expanded clonally.

This table comes from immunoSEQ multiplex PCR, and its TCRdb copy is limited to in-frame clones, with some not included. The sample contains tens of thousands of clones, 89% of which appear only once. As regards this clone: Its antigen is still unknown.

The V and J genes are TRBV4-1 and TRBJ1-1; 8 bases match TRBD1. The input for sequencing was CD4+ or CD8+ T cells sorted from blood, taken in a trial of the OX40 agonist ivuxolimab. This TCR came from an adult with an advanced solid tumor such as melanoma, head and neck, liver or kidney cancer. CDR3 sequence (DNA): TGCGCCAGCAGATACGGACAGGGGAACACTGAAGCTTTCTTT. It specifies CASRYGQGNTEAFF.